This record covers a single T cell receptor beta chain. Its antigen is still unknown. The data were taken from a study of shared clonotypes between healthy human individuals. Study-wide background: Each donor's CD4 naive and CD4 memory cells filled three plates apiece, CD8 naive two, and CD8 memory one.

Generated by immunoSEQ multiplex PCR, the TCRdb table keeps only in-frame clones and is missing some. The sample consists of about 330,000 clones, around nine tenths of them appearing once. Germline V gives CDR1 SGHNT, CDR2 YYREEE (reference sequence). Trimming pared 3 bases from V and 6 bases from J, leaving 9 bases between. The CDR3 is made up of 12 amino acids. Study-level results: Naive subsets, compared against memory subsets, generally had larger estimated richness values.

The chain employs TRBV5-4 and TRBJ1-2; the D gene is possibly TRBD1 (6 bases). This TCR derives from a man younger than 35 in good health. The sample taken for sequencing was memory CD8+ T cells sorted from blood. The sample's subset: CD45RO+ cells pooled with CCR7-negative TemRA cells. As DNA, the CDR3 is TGTGCCAGCAGCTCAGGGGAGGATGGCTACACCTTC. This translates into CASSSGEDGYTF.